The 31 T cell receptor beta chains reported below all come from one sample, sequenced in a study of CD8 T cells in ankylosing spondylitis. The study's findings and limits: One TCR beta motif, made up of 7 or 8 highly homologous variants, appeared characteristic of ankylosing spondylitis blood.

In TCRdb, the 5' RACE reads were re-called with MiXCR into one record per CDR3 protein. This table holds about 440,000 distinct CDR3 sequences, 17% found once. Antigens of these TCRs are unknown. The specimen sequenced was blood, either unsorted or a sorted T cell fraction (not recorded which). These receptors all come from a male donor with ankylosing spondylitis.

There are many counts of this clonotype. This rearrangement joins TRBV5-1 to TRBJ1-1, with 7 nucleotides matching TRBD1. CDR1 is SGHRS and CDR2 is YFSETQ in the germline V gene. V lost 6 bases and J lost 1; bases outside the gene matches: 6. The CDR3 covers 14 residues. The CDR3 DNA follows: TGCGCCAGCACCCCCGGGGACAGGAACACTGAAGCTTTCTTT. Translated: CASTPGDRNTEAFF.

This clonotype was recorded a few times. This rearrangement joins TRBV15 to TRBJ2-7, with a weak D call TRBD1 (6 bases). CDR1 and CDR2 from the germline V gene are LNHNV and YYDKDF (reference sequence). V lost 3 bases to trimming and J lost 3 bases, with 12 bases between them. The CDR3 contains 14 residues. This CDR3 is CATSSGDTNYEQYF. The CDR3 DNA sequence: TGTGCCACCAGCAGTGGGGACACCAACTACGAGCAGTACTTC.

This clonotype was seen repeatedly, ten times or more. The CDR3 protein is CASSTQHSGRKNEQFF. CDR3 nucleotide sequence: TGTGCCAGCAGCACCCAGCACAGCGGGAGGAAGAATGAGCAGTTCTTC. This sequence joins TRBV7-2 and TRBJ2-1; 9 bases line up with TRBD2. Germline V gene sequence: CDR1 SGHTA, CDR2 FQGNSA. Trimming cost V 5 bases and J 7 bases; bases outside gene matches: 12. The CDR3 is 16 residues long.

This clonotype was seen only a few times. The V and J genes are TRBV12-3 or TRBV12-4 and TRBJ1-4; D is unresolved. This CDR3 contains 15 residues. The V end lost 2 bases, the J end lost 7 bases, and 14 bases lay between the germline ends. The CDR3 region has the DNA TGTGCCAGCAGTTTATCCGGCAGTCGTGGTGAAAAACTGTTTTTT. It specifies CASSLSGSRGEKLFF.

This sequence joins TRBV11-3 and TRBJ1-2; D is unresolved. Germline CDR1 and CDR2: SGHNT and YENEEA. The V and J ends lost 3 bases and 8 bases respectively, with 7 bases between them. CDR3 length: 11 amino acids. The CDR3 here is CASSFKGGYTF. The CDR3 nucleotides are TGTGCCAGCAGCTTCAAGGGAGGCTACACCTTC.

This clonotype was seen a single time. The V gene is TRBV3-1, the J gene TRBJ1-2; TRBD1 is a possible D gene (5 bases). Deletions cut 0 bases from V and 7 bases from J, with 9 bases between. In germline, CDR1 is LGHDT, CDR2 YNNKEL (reference sequence). CDR3 length: 13 amino acids. The CDR3 spells CASSQDRRGGYTF. Written as DNA, the CDR3 is TGTGCCAGCAGCCAAGACAGAAGGGGTGGCTACACCTTC.

This clonotype came up a few times. The chain has TRBV4-1 and TRBJ2-3; D is unclear. CDR1 is MGHRA, CDR2 YSYEKL, per germline. The CDR3 length is 14 residues. V was pared by 1 base and J by 6 bases, with 11 bases between. CDR3 residues: CASSQGLAADTQYF. CDR3 nucleotide sequence: TGCGCCAGCAGCCAAGGTTTGGCCGCGGATACGCAGTATTTT.

This clonotype was counted a few times. This chain joins TRBV12-3 or TRBV12-4 and TRBJ1-4, with D uncertain. The CDR3 length is 16 residues. V was clipped by 3 bases and J by 0 bases, with 11 bases between them. CDR3 nucleotide sequence: TGTGCCAGCAGTTTCGGTCGGGTTGCAACTAATGAAAAACTGTTTTTT. This codes for CASSFGRVATNEKLFF.

In this sample, this clonotype turned up a few times. J is TRBJ1-1 and V is TRBV9, with D uncertain. Trimming left V 6 bases short and J 1 base short, with 16 bases between. This CDR3 is built from 15 residues. CDR1 SGDLS and CDR2 YYNGEE come from the germline V gene. The CDR3 protein is CASTRGSAENTEAFF. The CDR3 coding sequence is TGTGCCAGCACGCGGGGATCGGCAGAGAACACTGAAGCTTTCTTT.

This clonotype was picked up a small number of times. The gene calls are TRBV6-2 or TRBV6-3 and TRBJ2-7, with 8 bases aligning to TRBD2. Losses at the gene ends were 5 bases for V and 7 bases for J; bases not matched to a gene: 13. The CDR3 runs 15 residues. CDR1 and CDR2 (germline): MNHEY, SVGEGT. The CDR3 DNA sequence: TGTGCCAGCAGTCCGACGCTAGCGGGTATAGGGGAGCAGTACTTC. Protein: CASSPTLAGIGEQYF.

Many counts were recorded for this clonotype. In DNA, the CDR3 is TGTGCCAGCGGGTTCCCGCGGGGGGACAGGGTGGAGCAGTACTTC. Translating gives CASGFPRGDRVEQYF. The chain is built from TRBV12-3 or TRBV12-4 and TRBJ2-7; TRBD1 might be the D (9 bases). Trimming removed 8 bases from V and 7 bases from J, with 24 bases in between. The CDR3 is 15 residues long.

In this sample, this clonotype turned up a few times. V and J are TRBV2 and TRBJ1-4; D remains unclear. CDR1 SNHLY and CDR2 FYNNEI come from the germline V gene. Trimming cost V 7 bases and J 3 bases, with 12 bases left between them. The length of the CDR3 is 14 residues. This CDR3 reads CASTLNSANEKLFF. CDR3 bases: TGTGCCAGCACTCTAAATAGTGCTAATGAAAAACTGTTTTTT. The whole variable domain, remainder taken from reference TRBV2 and TRBJ1-4, is EPEVTQTPSHQVTQMGQEVILRCVPISNHLYFYWYRQILGQKVEFLVSFYNNEISEKSEIFDDQFSVERPDGSNFTLKIRSTKLEDSAMYFCASTLNSANEKLFFGSGTQLSVL.

This clonotype was seen many times. The chain employs TRBV5-1 and TRBJ2-1, with 14 bases identical to TRBD2. The CDR3 contains 17 residues. Germline assignment: CDR1 SGHRS and CDR2 YFSETQ. V trimming: 2 bases; J trimming: 10 bases; junction bases outside the gene matches: 11. The CDR3 loop is CASSFEGLAGVGWEQFF. The CDR3 coding sequence is TGCGCCAGCAGCTTCGAGGGACTAGCGGGAGTAGGCTGGGAGCAGTTCTTC.

The rearrangement links TRBV30 to TRBJ2-2; tentatively, D is TRBD2 (7 bases). CDR1 is GTSNPN, CDR2 SVGIG, per germline (reference sequence). Trimming stripped 3 bases from V and 3 bases from J, with 17 bases between. The CDR3 spans 16 residues. The CDR3 coding sequence is TGTGCCTGGAGCGGAGGGGGGGGACACCACACCGGGGAGCTGTTTTTT. Translating it yields CAWSGGGGHHTGELFF. The variable domain in full, with the rest retrieved from reference TRBV30 and TRBJ2-2, is SQTIHQWPATLVQPVGSPLSLECTVEGTSNPNLYWYRQAAGRGLQLLFYSVGIGQISSEVPQNLSASRPQDRQFILSSKKLLLSDSGFYLCAWSGGGGHHTGELFFGEGSRLTVL.

The genes are TRBV14 and TRBJ2-7, with TRBD1 as a possible D gene (6 bases). The ends were cut back, 5 bases at V and 7 bases at J, with 21 bases in the middle. Germline-derived CDR1 and CDR2 are SGHDN and FVKESK. The CDR3 has 15 amino acids. CDR3 residues: CASSSSRQERWEQYF. For the CDR3, the DNA is TGTGCCAGCAGCTCCTCTAGACAGGAGAGGTGGGAGCAGTACTTC. Filled out from reference TRBV14 and TRBJ2-7, the complete variable domain reads EAGVTQFPSHSVIEKGQTVTLRCDPISGHDNLYWYRRVMGKEIKFLLHFVKESKQDESGMPNNRFLAERTGGTYSTLKVQPAELEDSGVYFCASSSSRQERWEQYFGPGTRLTVT.

This clonotype was picked up many times. The CDR3 spells CATSDLLYNEQFF. The CDR3 DNA reads TGTGCCACCAGTGATTTGCTGTACAATGAGCAGTTCTTC. The chain couples TRBV24-1 to TRBJ2-1, with unresolved D. Trimming took 0 bases from V and 4 from J, leaving 3 bases between them. Germline values: CDR1 KGHDR, CDR2 SFDVKD. This CDR3 is 13 amino acids long.

This clonotype came up a few times. CDR3 protein: CASSSGGDQPQHF. The CDR3, as DNA: TGTGCCAGCAGCTCTGGGGGGGATCAGCCCCAGCATTTT. The chain combines TRBV7-8 with TRBJ1-5; possible D gene TRBD1, 5 bases. Germline V lookup: CDR1 SGHVS, CDR2 FQNEAQ. CDR3 size: 13 residues. Trimming took off 4 bases at V and 5 bases at J, with 9 bases between the two ends.

This clonotype was counted a few times. The CDR3 sequence: CASSLGSGMAYEQYF. As DNA, the CDR3 is TGCGCCAGCAGCTTGGGATCTGGGATGGCCTACGAGCAGTACTTC. This chain connects TRBV5-1 to TRBJ2-7; D call uncertain. Germline V gene sequence: CDR1 SGHRS, CDR2 YFSETQ. There are 15 residues in the CDR3. Deletions cut 0 bases from V and 2 bases from J, with 12 bases between.

This clonotype appeared a few times. The genes are TRBV12-3 or TRBV12-4 and TRBJ2-7; tentatively, D is TRBD2 (5 bases). The CDR3 spans 17 residues. The V gene lost 6 bases and the J gene lost 0 bases, with 21 bases spanning the gap. The CDR3 region is CASSPGSSGISSYEQYF. The CDR3 region has the DNA TGTGCCAGCAGCCCAGGCTCCAGCGGAATAAGCTCCTACGAGCAGTACTTC.

This clonotype was picked up a small number of times. The chain joins TRBV5-1 to TRBJ2-7, with D tentatively TRBD2 (6 bases). V lost 0 bases to trimming and J lost 2 bases, with 9 bases between them. CDR3 size: 14 residues. CDR1 is SGHRS, CDR2 YFSETQ, per germline. CDR3 DNA sequence: TGCGCCAGCAGCTTGGGGGACTTACCCTACGAGCAGTACTTC. Amino acids: CASSLGDLPYEQYF.

J is TRBJ1-3 and V is TRBV30; D unresolved. This CDR3 has 11 amino acids. Deletions cut 1 base from V and 2 bases from J, with 0 bases between. The germline V gene has CDR1 GTSNPN and CDR2 SVGIG (reference sequence). This CDR3 is CAWSAGNTIYF. Written as DNA, the CDR3 is TGTGCCTGGAGTGCTGGAAACACCATATATTTT.

This clonotype was seen once. DNA of the CDR3: TGTGCCAGCAGACCTTCAAGGGCAGATACGCAGTATTTT. As protein: CASRPSRADTQYF. The chain links TRBV6-1 to TRBJ2-3, with D hard to call. CDR3 length: 13 residues. V gave up 6 bases and J gave up 4 bases, with 11 bases separating them. CDR1 and CDR2 from the germline V gene are MNHNS and SASEGT.

V usage is TRBV5-8 and J usage is TRBJ2-5, with TRBD1 matching over 9 bases. This CDR3 comprises 15 residues. Per germline, CDR1 SGHTS and CDR2 YDEGEE. J gave up 4 bases and V 5 bases, and 9 bases lay outside the gene matches. The CDR3 DNA sequence: TGTGCCAGCAGATCTGGGACAGGGCTGAGAGAGACCCAGTACTTC. Amino acid sequence: CASRSGTGLRETQYF.

The V and J genes are TRBV11-2 and TRBJ2-1; possible D gene TRBD2, 5 bases. Germline CDR1 reads SGHAT; CDR2 reads FQNNGV. The germline V and J ends were trimmed by 3 bases and 13 bases, with 13 bases remaining between them. The CDR3 covers 12 residues. CDR3 loop: CASSFLTGYQFF. The CDR3 DNA reads as TGTGCCAGCAGCTTTCTAACGGGGTATCAGTTCTTC.

This clonotype was recorded a few times. This sequence joins TRBV4-1 and TRBJ2-7; 7 positions agree with TRBD1. The CDR3 loop spans 14 amino acids. Germline CDR1 is MGHRA and CDR2 is YSYEKL. Trimming removed 0 bases from V and 3 bases from J; junction bases left unmatched: 2. This CDR3 is CASSQEGQHYEQYF. For the CDR3, the DNA is TGCGCCAGCAGCCAAGAGGGACAGCACTACGAGCAGTACTTC.

This chain links TRBV6-5 with TRBJ1-2; D remains ambiguous. There are 13 residues in the CDR3. The V end lost 2 bases, the J end lost 6 bases, and 10 bases lay between the germline ends. The germline CDR1 and CDR2 sequences are MNHEY and SVGAGI. In DNA, the CDR3 is TGTGCCAGCAGTTACATGCCCGGAAATGGCTACACCTTC. It yields the protein CASSYMPGNGYTF.

The chain carries TRBV2 and TRBJ1-2; no clear D. The CDR3 loop spans 14 amino acids. Germline V lookup: CDR1 SNHLY, CDR2 FYNNEI. V was pared by 5 bases and J by 6 bases, with 16 bases between. In DNA, the CDR3 is TGTGCCAGCAGTCCAACGGTCAAGAGCCATGGCTACACCTTC. This gives the protein CASSPTVKSHGYTF.

The gene calls are TRBV7-2 and TRBJ2-7; possibly TRBD1 for D (5 bases). CDR1 SGHTA and CDR2 FQGNSA come from the germline V gene. Trimming shortened V by 8 bases and J by 3 bases, and 8 bases separated the two germline ends. The CDR3 extends over 11 amino acids. The chain's CDR3 is CASGARYEQYF. Here the CDR3 DNA reads TGTGCCAGCGGGGCCCGCTACGAGCAGTACTTC.

This clonotype was seen only a few times. The chain recombines TRBV12-3 or TRBV12-4 with TRBJ2-3, with D possibly TRBD2 on 5 matching bases. This CDR3 is 14 amino acids long. Trimming removed 3 bases from V and 5 bases from J, with 12 bases in between. CDR3 sequence (DNA): TGTGCCAGCAGTTTGGGCTCTCGGGGAGATACGCAGTATTTT. Translation gives CASSLGSRGDTQYF.

The chain joins TRBV27 to TRBJ1-4; D gene unclear. The CDR3 is 15 residues long. V was cut by 2 bases and J by 0 bases, with 7 bases left in between. Looked up from germline, CDR1 is MNHEY and CDR2 is SMNVEV (reference sequence). For the CDR3, the DNA is TGTGCCAGCAGTTTACGCGCGTCAACTAATGAAAAACTGTTTTTT. The encoded protein is CASSLRASTNEKLFF.

This clonotype appeared a few times. CDR3 residues: CASSFWGLGNYSYEQYF. In DNA form, the CDR3 reads TGTGCCAGCAGTTTCTGGGGCCTCGGCAACTACTCCTACGAGCAGTACTTC. The V call is TRBV12-3 or TRBV12-4, the J call TRBJ2-7, with D possibly TRBD1 on 5 matching bases. The length of the CDR3 is 17 residues. The germline V and J ends were trimmed by 3 bases and 0 bases, with 18 bases remaining between them.